This record concerns one T cell receptor beta chain sequence. What it binds is unknown. The repertoire was sequenced with immunoSEQ multiplex PCR; TCRdb's copy has only in-frame clones and lacks some. Found here are about 5,600 clones, approximately 84% of them singletons; the top ten hold approximately 6%. The data were obtained in a study of T cells in lung cancer brain metastases. Notes on the study in general: The complete infiltrating T cell repertoire may not have been retrieved from FFPE.

The TCR comes from a man aged 50 or older with non-small cell lung cancer that had spread to the brain. The sample comprised tumor tissue from a brain metastasis.

For the CDR3, the DNA is TGTGCCAGCAGCGTTTCTACAGGGACGATCCGTGAAAAACTGTTTTTT. It encodes CASSVSTGTIREKLFF. J is TRBJ1-4 and V is TRBV7-2; D might be TRBD1 (6 bases). V was trimmed by 5 bases and J by 7 bases, leaving 20 bases between them. This CDR3 is 16 amino acids long. Germline values: CDR1 SGHTA, CDR2 FQGNSA.